The subject of this entry is one T cell receptor beta chain. The antigen is not known. This sample was included in a study of molecular identifiers for immune sequencing clone quantification. The CDR3 runs to 13 residues. From germline, CDR1 is MDHEN and CDR2 SYDVKM. Trimming stripped 5 bases from V and 5 bases from J, with 10 bases between. In preparing bulk TCR libraries, previously described methods and listed TCR primers were used. MiXCR, applied by TCRdb to the PCR reads, yields one record per CDR3 protein. Of about 500,000 distinct CDR3 sequences in the sample, roughly 24% were seen once. Isolation of naive CD8 T cells was achieved by sorting on a CD8+CD4-CCR7+CD45RA+ phenotype. The study's findings and limits: Clones exceeding 20 RNA copies carried over 97% of effector molecules but under 1% of naive-cell molecules.

The clonotype comes from a human donor in good health. Some libraries in this study had Jurkat cell RNA spiked in. The sequenced material came from naive CD8+ T cells from blood, with Jurkat cell RNA spiked in. Subset defined: FACS-sorted CD8+CD4-CCR7+CD45RA+ naive T cells. This chain joins TRBV28 and TRBJ1-5; tentative D call: TRBD1 (6 bases). CDR3 sequence (DNA): TGTGCCAGCAGTCCACAGGGTTATCAGCCCCAGCATTTT. Its protein is CASSPQGYQPQHF.